The 5 T cell receptor beta chains below all came from one sample that was sequenced in a study of blood T cell repertoires in COVID-19. Measured with immunoSEQ multiplex PCR; TCRdb has only the in-frame clones, and not every one. This sample has 75,000 to 95,000 clones; about four fifths occur once, and the top ten carry roughly 5%. Sequencing was done on a sample of peripheral blood. These receptors were taken from an elderly woman with active or convalescent COVID-19.

The rearrangement joins TRBV28 to TRBJ1-2; D remains unclear. The CDR3 sequence is 13 residues long. The V end was cut by 3 bases, the J end by 4 bases, with 9 bases between. In germline, CDR1 is MDHEN, CDR2 SYDVKM. CDR3 in amino acids: CASSLTGSYGYTF. In nucleotides, the CDR3 is TGTGCCAGCAGTTTGACGGGGAGCTATGGCTACACCTTC.

The chain combines TRBV7-9 with TRBJ2-1; 7 bases fit TRBD2. The germline V gene encodes CDR1 SEHNR and CDR2 FQNEAQ (reference sequence). The J segment lost 2 bases and the V segment lost 2 bases, leaving 9 bases of the junction unmatched. The CDR3 runs to 17 residues. The CDR3 DNA reads TGTGCCAGCAGCTTAAACCCGAGCGGGGTAACCTACAATGAGCAGTTCTTC. This translates into CASSLNPSGVTYNEQFF. Full variable domain (missing parts from reference TRBV7-9 and TRBJ2-1): DTGVSQNPRHKITKRGQNVTFRCDPISEHNRLYWYRQTLGQGPEFLTYFQNEAQLEKSRLLSDRFSAERPKGSFSTLEIQRTEQGDSAMYLCASSLNPSGVTYNEQFFGPGTRLTVL.

This clone was seen a handful of times. This rearrangement joins TRBV6-5 to TRBJ2-7, with TRBD1 identical over 7 bases. This CDR3 has 13 residues. Germline assignment: CDR1 MNHEY and CDR2 SVGAGI. Trimming removed 6 bases from V and 6 bases from J; junction bases left unmatched: 8. The CDR3, as DNA: TGTGCCAGCAGCTTAGACAGGGTTGGCGAGCAGTACTTC. Protein product: CASSLDRVGEQYF.

This chain links TRBV28 with TRBJ2-7, with 8 bases fitting TRBD1. Losses at the gene ends were 7 bases for V and 0 bases for J; bases not matched to a gene: 11. The CDR3 consists of 16 residues. Germline V CDR1 and CDR2: MDHEN, SYDVKM. In DNA, the CDR3 is TGTGCCAGCACCCCCGCGACAGGGGCGGTCTCCTACGAGCAGTACTTC. Encoded protein: CASTPATGAVSYEQYF.

The J gene is TRBJ2-7, the V gene TRBV4-1, with 13 bases identical to TRBD2. CDR3 size: 18 residues. The V gene's germline CDR1 is MGHRA and CDR2 YSYEKL. V was pared by 4 bases and J by 0 bases, with 9 bases of the junction left unmatched. The DNA of the CDR3 is TGCGCCAGCAGCCCCCGCTGGACTAGCGGGAGAGGCTCCTACGAGCAGTACTTC. It translates to CASSPRWTSGRGSYEQYF.